These 30 T cell receptor beta chains originate from one sample sequenced in a study of T cells in Graves' hyperthyroidism and ophthalmopathy. TCR beta CDR3 region amplification was performed from RNA transcripts. HTBI primers were used for first-round RT-PCR of the TCR CDR3. TCRdb re-analysed the multiplex PCR reads in MiXCR, keeping a single row per CDR3 protein. Among about 740,000 distinct CDR3 sequences, approximately 15% were seen once, and the ten largest hold roughly 10%. The sample consisted of blood. The receptors were sampled from a woman under 30 with Graves' hyperthyroidism.

The rearrangement uses TRBV7-2 and TRBJ1-6; no firm D call. Trimming removed 9 bases at V and 10 bases at J, with 16 bases between. The CDR3 extends over 13 amino acids. CDR1 is SGHTA, CDR2 FQGNSA, per germline. The CDR3 coding sequence is TGTGCCAGTAGCCCGGCCCGGGGATCACCCCTCCACTTT. It codes for CASSPARGSPLHF.

This sequence joins TRBV7-2 and TRBJ2-2; 13 nucleotides agree with TRBD2. Germline V CDR1 and CDR2: SGHTA, FQGNSA. J gave up 6 bases and V 0 bases, and 4 bases lay outside the gene matches. This CDR3 is 17 amino acids long. The CDR3 is CASSLAPGLAGPGELFF. The CDR3 bases are TGTGCCAGCAGCTTAGCTCCGGGACTAGCGGGACCCGGGGAGCTGTTTTTT. Full variable domain (missing parts from reference TRBV7-2 and TRBJ2-2): GAGVSQSPSNKVTEKGKDVELRCDPISGHTALYWYRQSLGQGLEFLIYFQGNSAPDKSGLPSDRFSAERTGGSVSTLTIQRTQQEDSAVYLCASSLAPGLAGPGELFFGEGSRLTVL.

This clonotype came up many times. The rearrangement links TRBV12-3 or TRBV12-4 to TRBJ2-7; a possible D gene is TRBD1 (7 bases). The CDR3 has 14 residues. Trimming shortened V by 8 bases and J by 7 bases, and 21 bases separated the two germline ends. The CDR3 spells CASGRGDQLQEQYF. Written as DNA, the CDR3 is TGTGCCAGCGGCAGGGGGGATCAACTACAGGAGCAGTACTTC.

There are many counts of this clonotype. The chain is built from TRBV28 and TRBJ2-1; D gene uncertain. This CDR3 region has 15 residues. CDR1 is MDHEN and CDR2 is SYDVKM in the germline V gene. V lost 2 bases to trimming and J lost 4 bases, with 12 bases between them. The CDR3 nucleotides are TGTGCCAGCAGTTTAACCCAGGCGGCGTACAATGAGCAGTTCTTC. It translates to CASSLTQAAYNEQFF.

The chain links TRBV29-1 to TRBJ2-2; possibly TRBD2 for D (6 bases). V was trimmed by 4 bases and J by 4 bases, leaving 13 bases between them. There are 14 residues in the CDR3. The germline V gene has CDR1 SQVTM and CDR2 ANQGSEA. The CDR3 nucleotides are TGCAGCGTTGTAGTCTGGGAGGTCACCGGGGAGCTGTTTTTT. Translation: CSVVVWEVTGELFF.

This clonotype was seen repeatedly, ten times or more. This chain links TRBV27 with TRBJ2-5; D is uncertain. The CDR3 contains 15 residues. Germline V lookup: CDR1 MNHEY, CDR2 SMNVEV (reference sequence). V was trimmed by 7 bases and J by 4 bases, leaving 19 bases between them. DNA for the CDR3: TGTGCCAGCACCCCCCGGTCGGGCCAAAGAGAGACCCAGTACTTC. As protein: CASTPRSGQRETQYF.

Ten or more counts support this clonotype. The chain uses TRBV28 and TRBJ2-7, with 9 bases aligning to TRBD1. CDR3 size: 14 residues. Germline CDR1 and CDR2: MDHEN and SYDVKM. The junction had 5 bases not matched to a gene; V was cut back by 6 bases and J by 2 bases. The CDR3 DNA is TGTGCCAGCAGCTCCGGGACAGGGCCCTACGAGCAGTACTTC. This translates into CASSSGTGPYEQYF.

This clonotype was observed a few times. The rearrangement uses TRBV5-4 and TRBJ1-2; 7 nucleotides agree with TRBD1. This CDR3 is 13 amino acids long. Trimming at V came to 3 bases and at J to 4 bases, leaving 3 bases not matched to a gene. The germline CDR1 and CDR2 sequences are SGHNT and YYREEE (reference sequence). CDR3 nucleotide sequence: TGTGCCAGCAGCTCCGGGGACAGCTATGGCTACACCTTC. This translates into CASSSGDSYGYTF.

This clonotype was observed many times. The chain employs TRBV20-1 and TRBJ1-5; tentatively, D is TRBD1 (5 bases). The V and J ends lost 1 base and 5 bases respectively, with 18 bases between them. Germline V gene data show CDR1 as DFQATT and CDR2 as SNEGSKA (reference sequence). The CDR3 spans 16 residues. The CDR3 sequence is CSARVGGFDRDQPQHF. The CDR3 coding sequence is TGCAGTGCTAGAGTCGGGGGGTTCGATAGGGATCAGCCCCAGCATTTT.

In this sample, this clonotype turned up many times. The chain recombines TRBV18 with TRBJ1-1; 9 positions agree with TRBD1. The CDR3 loop spans 14 amino acids. After removal of 8 bases from V and 3 bases from J, the junction contained 7 bases not matched to a gene. From germline, CDR1 is KGHSH and CDR2 LQKENI. As DNA, the CDR3 is TGTGCCAGCCGCACTGACAGGGGGGACACTGAAGCTTTCTTT. It translates to CASRTDRGDTEAFF.

This clonotype was counted a few times. The chain is built from TRBV11-2 and TRBJ2-7, with 10 bases identical to TRBD1. Germline-derived CDR1 and CDR2 are SGHAT and FQNNGV. This CDR3 comprises 18 residues. J was trimmed by 3 bases and V by 5 bases; bases with no gene match: 16. As DNA, the CDR3 is TGTGCCAGCAGCCCAGCCAACCGGGACAGGGGACTTGACTACGAGCAGTACTTC. It codes for CASSPANRDRGLDYEQYF.

This clonotype was detected a few times. The rearrangement uses TRBV7-9 and TRBJ1-6; 7 positions match TRBD1. Germline CDR1 and CDR2: SEHNR and FQNEAQ (reference sequence). CDR3 length: 17 amino acids. The trim removed 2 bases at V and 9 bases at J, leaving 13 bases unmatched. CDR3 DNA sequence: TGTGCCAGCAGCTTATCCACCGGGACAGCCCAAAGTTCACCCCTCCACTTT. Encoded protein: CASSLSTGTAQSSPLHF.

The genes are TRBV9 and TRBJ2-2, with TRBD2 matching over 12 bases. This CDR3 is 16 amino acids long. Germline V gene data show CDR1 as SGDLS and CDR2 as YYNGEE. The J segment lost 4 bases and the V segment lost 0 bases, leaving 1 base of the junction unmatched. CDR3 nucleotides: TGTGCCAGCAGCGTAGTGGGACTAGCGGGCACCGGGGAGCTGTTTTTT. The encoded protein is CASSVVGLAGTGELFF.

This clonotype occurred many times. The chain joins TRBV3-1 to TRBJ2-5; D might be TRBD1 (6 bases). Trimming pared 1 base from V and 8 bases from J, leaving 20 bases between. CDR1 and CDR2 from the germline V gene are LGHDT and YNNKEL (reference sequence). This CDR3 comprises 16 residues. The CDR3 region is CASSQVWGPNGDTQYF. CDR3 bases: TGTGCCAGCAGCCAAGTTTGGGGGCCGAACGGGGACACCCAGTACTTC.

This clonotype was observed at least ten times. The rearrangement links TRBV15 to TRBJ2-3; 8 bases agree with TRBD2. The CDR3 consists of 18 residues. Germline trimming cut 1 base from V and 6 bases from J; bases unmatched to any gene: 15. Per the germline V gene, CDR1 is LNHNV and CDR2 is YYDKDF (reference sequence). This CDR3 reads CATSRAKASGSFSDTQYF. CDR3 in DNA: TGTGCCACCAGCAGAGCAAAGGCTAGCGGGTCTTTTTCGGATACGCAGTATTTT. The whole variable domain, remainder taken from reference TRBV15 and TRBJ2-3, is DAMVIQNPRYQVTQFGKPVTLSCSQTLNHNVMYWYQQKSSQAPKLLFHYYDKDFNNEADTPDNFQSRRPNTSFCFLDIRSPGLGDTAMYLCATSRAKASGSFSDTQYFGPGTRLTVL.

The chain joins TRBV7-2 to TRBJ2-2, with TRBD1 matching 7 bases. This CDR3 spans 16 amino acids. Germline V gene sequence: CDR1 SGHTA, CDR2 FQGNSA. Trimming took 4 bases from V and 1 from J; bases not matched to a gene: 6. The CDR3 here is CASSSRGTLNTGELFF. The DNA of the CDR3 is TGTGCCAGCAGCTCCAGGGGGACCTTGAACACCGGGGAGCTGTTTTTT.

This clonotype was seen at least ten times. J is TRBJ1-3 and V is TRBV7-2; TRBD1 matches 11 bases. With V trimmed by 2 bases and J by 9 bases, 6 bases remained unmatched. CDR1 is SGHTA and CDR2 is FQGNSA in the germline V gene. There are 15 residues in the CDR3. The CDR3 region is CASSLPRTGGGTIYF. Written as DNA, the CDR3 is TGTGCCAGCAGCTTACCCCGGACAGGGGGCGGCACCATATATTTT.

This clonotype was detected many times. This chain joins TRBV20-1 and TRBJ1-2; D call uncertain. This CDR3 has 15 amino acids. The V gene's germline CDR1 is DFQATT and CDR2 SNEGSKA (reference sequence). Trimming left V 4 bases short and J 4 bases short, with 19 bases between. The CDR3 protein is CSATGPLVGRYGYTF. The DNA for the CDR3 is TGCAGTGCTACCGGCCCTTTGGTGGGCCGCTATGGCTACACCTTC.

About this clonotype: Being one base from a much bigger clone, this may be a read error. This chain links TRBV7-3 with TRBJ2-1; 9 bases agree with TRBD2. TRBJ2-7 matches the DNA end more closely, so the J call is doubtful. The germline gives CDR1 SGHTA, CDR2 FQGTGA. The CDR3 is 15 residues long. The CDR3 spells CASSHLSSGSNEQYF. CDR3 nucleotide sequence: TGTGCCAGCAGCCATTTAAGTAGCGGGAGCAATGAGCAGTACTTC.

This clonotype has more than one count but fewer than ten. The chain joins TRBV10-3 to TRBJ2-1; a weak D match, TRBD1 (5 bases). Trimming left V 6 bases short and J 6 bases short, with 12 bases between. The germline gives CDR1 ENHRY, CDR2 SYGVKD. This CDR3 has 13 amino acids. DNA for the CDR3: TGTGCCATCAGGGCGGACATCCGCAATGAGCAGTTCTTC. Residues: CAIRADIRNEQFF.

This clonotype showed up many times. The gene calls are TRBV30 and TRBJ1-2; 8 positions agree with TRBD1. With 2 bases clipped from V and 8 bases from J, the junction kept 10 bases outside the gene matches. The CDR3 loop spans 14 amino acids. Germline assignment: CDR1 GTSNPN and CDR2 SVGIG (reference sequence). CDR3 bases: TGTGCCTGGAGTCAGTGGGGACAGGCATGGGGCTACACCTTC. Translated, it gives CAWSQWGQAWGYTF.

This rearrangement joins TRBV12-3 or TRBV12-4 to TRBJ2-7, with TRBD1 identical over 7 bases. CDR3 length equals 12 residues. J was trimmed by 1 base and V by 10 bases; bases with no gene match: 4. CDR3 region: CATRGQSYEQYF. CDR3 nucleotides: TGTGCCACTCGGGGACAGTCCTACGAGCAGTACTTC.

This clonotype occurred many times. This chain links TRBV2 with TRBJ2-5; maybe TRBD2 (5 bases). V was pared by 3 bases and J by 1 base, with 12 bases between. Germline values: CDR1 SNHLY, CDR2 FYNNEI. The CDR3 sequence is 15 residues long. In DNA form, the CDR3 reads TGTGCCAGCAGTGATGGGGTCGGACTCCAAGAGACCCAGTACTTC. It codes for CASSDGVGLQETQYF.

This clonotype was picked up many times. CDR3 protein: CASRGTSGSWRTYEQYF. The CDR3 nucleotides read TGTGCCAGCAGGGGGACTAGCGGGAGCTGGCGCACCTACGAGCAGTACTTC. This sequence joins TRBV2 and TRBJ2-7; 14 bases align to TRBD2. This CDR3 is built from 17 residues. CDR1 and CDR2 from the germline V gene are SNHLY and FYNNEI. The J segment lost 2 bases and the V segment lost 6 bases, leaving 9 bases of the junction unmatched.

This clonotype has ten or more counts. This chain joins TRBV20-1 and TRBJ2-5; tentatively, D is TRBD1 (6 bases). Germline V lookup: CDR1 DFQATT, CDR2 SNEGSKA (reference sequence). The CDR3 runs to 12 residues. V gave up 4 bases and J gave up 1 base, with 7 bases separating them. CDR3 coding DNA: TGCAGTGCTAACAGGGCCCAAGAGACCCAGTACTTC. This translates into CSANRAQETQYF.

V and J are TRBV7-9 and TRBJ2-7; 7 nucleotides align to TRBD1. V shed 5 bases, J shed 0 bases, and the junction held 7 bases outside the gene matches. CDR1 is SEHNR and CDR2 is FQNEAQ in the germline V gene (reference sequence). CDR3 size: 15 residues. As DNA, the CDR3 is TGTGCCAGCAGCCAGACAGGGTTAGTCTCCTACGAGCAGTACTTC. Protein: CASSQTGLVSYEQYF.

This clonotype was detected many times. The rearrangement links TRBV20-1 to TRBJ1-1, with TRBD1 as a possible D gene (5 bases). Per germline, CDR1 DFQATT and CDR2 SNEGSKA (reference sequence). The V gene lost 2 bases and the J gene lost 1 base, with 11 bases spanning the gap. The CDR3 runs to 14 residues. The DNA of the CDR3 is TGCAGTGCTAGAAACCCAGGGAGGAACACTGAAGCTTTCTTT. Encoded protein: CSARNPGRNTEAFF.

This clonotype appeared a few times. The chain links TRBV7-8 to TRBJ2-7, with 9 bases fitting TRBD2. CDR3 length: 15 amino acids. Germline V gene data show CDR1 as SGHVS and CDR2 as FQNEAQ. V lost 4 bases, J lost 7 bases, and 11 bases stayed unmatched. This CDR3 reads CASSSKVAGVSEQYF. The CDR3 coding sequence is TGTGCCAGCAGCTCCAAAGTAGCGGGAGTGTCTGAGCAGTACTTC.

The J gene is TRBJ2-4, the V gene TRBV29-1; D not certain. Trimming removed 0 bases from V and 6 bases from J, with 12 bases in between. This CDR3 region has 14 residues. The V gene's germline CDR1 is SQVTM and CDR2 ANQGSEA. Written as DNA, the CDR3 is TGCAGCGTTGAAGATGGAGTGTTCCTAAACATTCAGTACTTC. Protein: CSVEDGVFLNIQYF.

The V and J genes are TRBV19 and TRBJ1-1, with TRBD1 identical over 10 bases. CDR1 and CDR2 (germline): LNHDA, SQIVND (reference sequence). V trimming: 1 base; J trimming: 7 bases; junction bases outside the gene matches: 3. This CDR3 is 14 amino acids long. CDR3 bases: TGTGCCAGTAGTATAGGGAGGACAGGGGGTGAAGCTTTCTTT. Amino acid sequence: CASSIGRTGGEAFF.